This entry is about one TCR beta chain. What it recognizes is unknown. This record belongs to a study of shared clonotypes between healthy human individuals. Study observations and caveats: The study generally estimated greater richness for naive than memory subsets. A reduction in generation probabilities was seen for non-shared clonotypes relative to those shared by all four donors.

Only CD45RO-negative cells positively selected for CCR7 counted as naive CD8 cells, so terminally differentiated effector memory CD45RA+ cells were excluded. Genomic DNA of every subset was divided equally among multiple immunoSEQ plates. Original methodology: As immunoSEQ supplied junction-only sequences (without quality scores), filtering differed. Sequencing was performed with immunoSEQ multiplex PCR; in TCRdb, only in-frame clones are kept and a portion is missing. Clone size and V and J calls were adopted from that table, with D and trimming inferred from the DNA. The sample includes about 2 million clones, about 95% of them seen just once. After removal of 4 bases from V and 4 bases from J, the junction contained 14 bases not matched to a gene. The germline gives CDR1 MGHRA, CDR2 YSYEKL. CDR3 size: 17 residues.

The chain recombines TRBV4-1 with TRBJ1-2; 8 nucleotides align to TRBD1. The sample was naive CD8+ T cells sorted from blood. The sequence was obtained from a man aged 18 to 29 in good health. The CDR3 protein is CASSLSPGGAGSYGYTF. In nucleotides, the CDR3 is TGCGCCAGCAGCCTTTCGCCAGGGGGCGCCGGAAGCTATGGCTACACCTTC.